One sample yielded the 6 T cell receptor beta chains listed below, sequenced in a study of T cell responses to AZD1222 COVID-19 vaccine. Using immunoSEQ multiplex PCR, the repertoire was profiled, and TCRdb retains in-frame clones only, with some absent. In the table there are 90,000 to 95,000 clones, more than 75% of which are singletons. This material consisted of peripheral blood, taken 28 days after the second AZD1222 dose. These receptors were obtained from an adult who received the AZD1222 COVID-19 vaccine.

The chain couples TRBV3-1 (or the pseudogene TRBV3-2) to TRBJ2-7; 8 bases align to TRBD1. The CDR3 consists of 17 residues. Germline V gene sequence: CDR1 LGHDT, CDR2 YNNKEL (reference sequence). Trimming took 1 base from V and 2 from J; bases not matched to a gene: 10. The CDR3, as DNA: TGTGCCAGCAGCCAAGCCCGAACAGGGGGAGATACCTACGAGCAGTACTTC. It encodes CASSQARTGGDTYEQYF.

The chain joins TRBV30 to TRBJ1-1; 10 nucleotides match TRBD1. This CDR3 is built from 16 residues. Germline V lookup: CDR1 GTSNPN, CDR2 SVGIG (reference sequence). Trimming removed 5 bases from V and 3 bases from J; junction bases left unmatched: 12. The CDR3 DNA follows: TGTGCCTGGGAGAGACAGGGGGCGCTTTTCGACACTGAAGCTTTCTTT. Translation gives CAWERQGALFDTEAFF.

The V call is TRBV3-1 (or the pseudogene TRBV3-2), the J call TRBJ2-7; TRBD1 is a possible D gene (5 bases). Germline V gives CDR1 LGHDT, CDR2 YNNKEL (reference sequence). V was cut by 1 base and J by 2 bases, with 9 bases left in between. The CDR3 extends over 14 amino acids. CDR3 residues: CASSQAGPPYEQYF. CDR3 coding DNA: TGTGCCAGCAGCCAAGCAGGGCCCCCCTACGAGCAGTACTTC.

The rearrangement joins TRBV28 to TRBJ2-5; TRBD2 matches 8 bases. V trimming: 1 base; J trimming: 5 bases; junction bases outside the gene matches: 6. Germline assignment: CDR1 MDHEN and CDR2 SYDVKM. The CDR3 runs to 15 residues. The CDR3 bases are TGTGCCAGCAGTTTATTCGGGGGGGGCCGGGAGACCCAGTACTTC. Its translation: CASSLFGGGRETQYF.

The chain recombines TRBV18 with TRBJ2-7; D call uncertain. V gave up 4 bases and J gave up 3 bases, with 4 bases separating them. The germline V gene has CDR1 KGHSH and CDR2 LQKENI. The CDR3 has 11 amino acids. The CDR3 region has the DNA TGTGCCAGCTCACTCAACTACGAGCAGTACTTC. Translation: CASSLNYEQYF.

The chain combines TRBV19 with TRBJ2-2, with TRBD1 matching 10 bases. Germline V gives CDR1 LNHDA, CDR2 SQIVND (reference sequence). J gave up 8 bases and V 4 bases, and 4 bases lay outside the gene matches. This CDR3 region has 14 residues. The CDR3 protein is CASSTGTGEGELFF. The CDR3 bases are TGTGCCAGTAGTACTGGGACAGGGGAGGGGGAGCTGTTTTTT.